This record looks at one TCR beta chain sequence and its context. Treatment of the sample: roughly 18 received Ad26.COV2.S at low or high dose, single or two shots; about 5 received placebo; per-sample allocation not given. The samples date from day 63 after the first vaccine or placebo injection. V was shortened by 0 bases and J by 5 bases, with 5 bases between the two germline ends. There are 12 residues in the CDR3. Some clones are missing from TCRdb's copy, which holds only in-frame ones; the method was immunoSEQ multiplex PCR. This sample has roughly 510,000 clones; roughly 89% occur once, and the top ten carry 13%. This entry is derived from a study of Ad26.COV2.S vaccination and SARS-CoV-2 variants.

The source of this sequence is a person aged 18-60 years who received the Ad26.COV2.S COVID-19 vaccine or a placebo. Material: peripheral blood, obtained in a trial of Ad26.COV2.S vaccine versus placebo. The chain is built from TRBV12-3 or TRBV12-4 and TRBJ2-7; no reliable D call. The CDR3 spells CASSLAGHEQYF. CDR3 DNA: TGTGCCAGCAGTTTAGCGGGTCACGAGCAGTACTTC.